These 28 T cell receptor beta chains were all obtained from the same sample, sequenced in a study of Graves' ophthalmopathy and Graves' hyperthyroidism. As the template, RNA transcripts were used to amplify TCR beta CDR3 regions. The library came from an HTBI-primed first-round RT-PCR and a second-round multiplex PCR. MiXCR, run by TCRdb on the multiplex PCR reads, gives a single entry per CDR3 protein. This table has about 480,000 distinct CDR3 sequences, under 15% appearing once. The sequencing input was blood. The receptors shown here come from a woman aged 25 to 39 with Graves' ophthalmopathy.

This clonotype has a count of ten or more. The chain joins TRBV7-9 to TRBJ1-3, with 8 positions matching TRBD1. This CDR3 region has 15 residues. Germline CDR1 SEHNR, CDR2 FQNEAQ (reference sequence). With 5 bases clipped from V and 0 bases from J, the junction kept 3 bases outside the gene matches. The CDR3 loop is CASSPTGGSGNTIYF. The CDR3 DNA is TGTGCCAGCAGCCCCACAGGGGGCTCTGGAAACACCATATATTTT.

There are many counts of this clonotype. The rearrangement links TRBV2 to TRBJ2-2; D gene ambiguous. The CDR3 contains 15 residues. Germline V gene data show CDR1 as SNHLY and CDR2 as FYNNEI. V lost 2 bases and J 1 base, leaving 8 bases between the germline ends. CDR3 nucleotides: TGTGCCAGCAGTGAACCGATAGGGAACACCGGGGAGCTGTTTTTT. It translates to CASSEPIGNTGELFF.

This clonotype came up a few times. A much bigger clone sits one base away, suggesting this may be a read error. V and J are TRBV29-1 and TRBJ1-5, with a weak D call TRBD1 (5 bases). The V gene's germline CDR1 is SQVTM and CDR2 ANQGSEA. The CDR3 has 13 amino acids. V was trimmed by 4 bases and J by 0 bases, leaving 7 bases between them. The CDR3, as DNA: TGCAGCGTTGGACAGAATAGCAATCAGCCCCAGCATTTT. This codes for CSVGQNSNQPQHF.

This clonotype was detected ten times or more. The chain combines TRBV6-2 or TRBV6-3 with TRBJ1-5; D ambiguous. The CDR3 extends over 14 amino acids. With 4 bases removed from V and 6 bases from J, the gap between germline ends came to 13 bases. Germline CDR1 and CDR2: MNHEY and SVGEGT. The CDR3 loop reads CASSFAALGQPQHF. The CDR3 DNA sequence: TGTGCCAGCAGTTTCGCCGCTCTCGGTCAGCCCCAGCATTTT.

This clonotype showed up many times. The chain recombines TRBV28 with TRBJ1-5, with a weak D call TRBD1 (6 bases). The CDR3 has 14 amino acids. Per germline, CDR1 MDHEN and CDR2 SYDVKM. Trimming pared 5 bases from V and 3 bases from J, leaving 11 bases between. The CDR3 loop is CASSLRGLNQPQHF. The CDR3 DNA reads TGTGCCAGCAGTCTCAGGGGTCTCAATCAGCCCCAGCATTTT. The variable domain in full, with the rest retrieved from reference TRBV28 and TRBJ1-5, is DVKVTQSSRYLVKRTGEKVFLECVQDMDHENMFWYRQDPGLGLRLIYFSYDVKMKEKGDIPEGYSVSREKKERFSLILESASTNQTSMYLCASSLRGLNQPQHFGDGTRLSIL.

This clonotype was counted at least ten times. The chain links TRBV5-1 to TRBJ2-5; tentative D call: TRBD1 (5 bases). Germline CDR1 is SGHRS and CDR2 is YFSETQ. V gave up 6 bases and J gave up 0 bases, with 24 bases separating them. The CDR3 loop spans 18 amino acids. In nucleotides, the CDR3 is TGCGCCAGCACTTTAGGGGTTGGACGGACCTCGTACCAAGAGACCCAGTACTTC. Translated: CASTLGVGRTSYQETQYF.

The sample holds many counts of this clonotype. CDR3 amino acids: CASSESGSSGNTIYF. The CDR3 nucleotides are TGTGCCAGCAGTGAATCGGGGAGCTCTGGAAACACCATATATTTT. The V gene is TRBV6-1, the J gene TRBJ1-3, with D uncertain. Germline CDR1 is MNHNS and CDR2 is SASEGT. The V end was cut by 2 bases, the J end by 0 bases, with 8 bases between. The CDR3 is 15 amino acids.

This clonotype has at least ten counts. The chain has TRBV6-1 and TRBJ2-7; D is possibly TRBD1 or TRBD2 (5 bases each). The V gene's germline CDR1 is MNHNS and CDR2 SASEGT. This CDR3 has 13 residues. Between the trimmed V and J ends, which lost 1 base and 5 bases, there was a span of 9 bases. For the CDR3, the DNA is TGTGCCAGCAGTGAAGGGCAGGGACACGAGCAGTACTTC. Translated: CASSEGQGHEQYF.

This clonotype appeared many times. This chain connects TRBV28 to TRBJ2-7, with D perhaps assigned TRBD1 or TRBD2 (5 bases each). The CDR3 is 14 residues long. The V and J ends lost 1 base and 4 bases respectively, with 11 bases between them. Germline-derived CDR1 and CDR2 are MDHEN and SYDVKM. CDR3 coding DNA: TGTGCCAGCAGTTTATATGGGACGGGGTACGAGCAGTACTTC. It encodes CASSLYGTGYEQYF.

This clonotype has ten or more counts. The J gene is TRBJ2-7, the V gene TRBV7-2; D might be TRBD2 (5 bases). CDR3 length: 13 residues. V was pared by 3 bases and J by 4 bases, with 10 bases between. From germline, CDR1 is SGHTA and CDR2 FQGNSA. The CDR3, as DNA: TGTGCCAGCAGCTTCCGGGAAGCGTACGAGCAGTACTTC. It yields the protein CASSFREAYEQYF.

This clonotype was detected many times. The CDR3 here is CASSGHRDAGTEAFF. For the CDR3, the DNA is TGTGCCAGCAGCGGGCACAGGGACGCCGGCACTGAAGCTTTCTTT. The rearrangement links TRBV7-8 to TRBJ1-1, with TRBD1 as a possible D gene (6 bases). Trimming took 5 bases from V and 4 from J, leaving 17 bases between them. Germline assignment: CDR1 SGHVS and CDR2 FQNEAQ. This CDR3 contains 15 residues.

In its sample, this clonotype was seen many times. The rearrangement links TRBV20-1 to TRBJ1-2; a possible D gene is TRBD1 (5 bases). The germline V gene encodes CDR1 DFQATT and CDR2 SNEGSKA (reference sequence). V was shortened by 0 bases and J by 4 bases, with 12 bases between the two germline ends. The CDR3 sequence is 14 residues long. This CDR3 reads CSARDGDGPYGYTF. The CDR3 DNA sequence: TGCAGTGCTAGAGACGGGGACGGGCCCTATGGCTACACCTTC.

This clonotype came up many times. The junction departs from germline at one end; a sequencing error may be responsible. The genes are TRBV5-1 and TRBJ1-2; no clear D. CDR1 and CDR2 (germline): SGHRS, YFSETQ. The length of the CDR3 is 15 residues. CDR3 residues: CASSPTPMVGYGYTF. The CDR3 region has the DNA TGCGCCAGCAGCCCTACACCGATGGTTGGCTATGGCTACACTTTC.

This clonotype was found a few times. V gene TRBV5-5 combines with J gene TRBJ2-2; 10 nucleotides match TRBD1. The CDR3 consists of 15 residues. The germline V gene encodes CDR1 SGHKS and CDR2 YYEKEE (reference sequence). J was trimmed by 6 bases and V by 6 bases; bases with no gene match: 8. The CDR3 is CASKKTGGDPGELFF. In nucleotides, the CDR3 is TGTGCCAGCAAGAAGACAGGGGGCGATCCCGGGGAGCTGTTTTTT. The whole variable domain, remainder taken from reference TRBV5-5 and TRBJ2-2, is DAGVTQSPTHLIKTRGQQVTLRCSPISGHKSVSWYQQVLGQGPQFIFQYYEKEERGRGNFPDRFSARQFPNYSSELNVNALLLGDSALYLCASKKTGGDPGELFFGEGSRLTVL.

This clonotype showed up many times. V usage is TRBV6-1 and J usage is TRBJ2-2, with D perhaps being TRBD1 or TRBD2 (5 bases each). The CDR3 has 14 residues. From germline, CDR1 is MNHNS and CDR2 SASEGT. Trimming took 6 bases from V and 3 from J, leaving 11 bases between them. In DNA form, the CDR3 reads TGTGCCAGCAGGGGGGAACGGGACACCGGGGAGCTGTTTTTT. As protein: CASRGERDTGELFF.

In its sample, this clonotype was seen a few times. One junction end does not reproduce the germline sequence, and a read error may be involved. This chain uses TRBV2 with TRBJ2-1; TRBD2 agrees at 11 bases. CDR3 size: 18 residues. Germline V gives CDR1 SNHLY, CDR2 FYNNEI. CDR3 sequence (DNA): TGTGCCAGCATTTGGGTAGCGGGAGGGCGGGGCTCCTACGATGAGCAGTTCTTC. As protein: CASIWVAGGRGSYDEQFF.

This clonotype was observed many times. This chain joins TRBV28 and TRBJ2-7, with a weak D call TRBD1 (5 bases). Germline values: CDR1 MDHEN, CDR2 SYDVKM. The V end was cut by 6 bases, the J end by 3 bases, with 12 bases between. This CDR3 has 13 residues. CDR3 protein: CASRQVPLYEQYF. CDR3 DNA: TGTGCCAGCAGACAGGTACCGCTCTACGAGCAGTACTTC. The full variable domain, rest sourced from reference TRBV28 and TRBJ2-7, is DVKVTQSSRYLVKRTGEKVFLECVQDMDHENMFWYRQDPGLGLRLIYFSYDVKMKEKGDIPEGYSVSREKKERFSLILESASTNQTSMYLCASRQVPLYEQYFGPGTRLTVT.

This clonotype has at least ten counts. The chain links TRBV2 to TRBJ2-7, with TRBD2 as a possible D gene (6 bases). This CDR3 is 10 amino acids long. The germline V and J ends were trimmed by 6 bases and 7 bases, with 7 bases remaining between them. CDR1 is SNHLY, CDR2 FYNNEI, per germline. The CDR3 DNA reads TGTGCCAGCAGGGGGGGTGAGCAGTACTTC. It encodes CASRGGEQYF.

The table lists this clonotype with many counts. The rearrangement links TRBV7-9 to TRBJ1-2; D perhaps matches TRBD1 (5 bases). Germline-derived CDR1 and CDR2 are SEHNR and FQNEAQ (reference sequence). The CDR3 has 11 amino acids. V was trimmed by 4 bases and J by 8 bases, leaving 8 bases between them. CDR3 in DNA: TGTGCCAGCAGCTCGACAGCAGGCTACACCTTC. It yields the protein CASSSTAGYTF.

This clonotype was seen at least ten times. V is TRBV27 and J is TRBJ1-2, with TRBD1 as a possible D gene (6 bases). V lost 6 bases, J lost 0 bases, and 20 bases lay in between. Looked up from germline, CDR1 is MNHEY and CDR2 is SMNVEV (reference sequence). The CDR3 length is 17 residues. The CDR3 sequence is CASRSTWGRGANYGYTF. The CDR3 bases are TGTGCCAGCAGATCCACTTGGGGGCGAGGGGCTAACTATGGCTACACCTTC.

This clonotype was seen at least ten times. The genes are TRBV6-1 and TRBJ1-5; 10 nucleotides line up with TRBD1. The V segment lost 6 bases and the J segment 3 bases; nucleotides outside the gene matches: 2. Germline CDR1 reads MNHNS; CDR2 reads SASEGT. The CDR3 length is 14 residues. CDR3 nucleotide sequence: TGTGCCAGCAGGACAGGGGGCAACAATCAGCCCCAGCATTTT. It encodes CASRTGGNNQPQHF.

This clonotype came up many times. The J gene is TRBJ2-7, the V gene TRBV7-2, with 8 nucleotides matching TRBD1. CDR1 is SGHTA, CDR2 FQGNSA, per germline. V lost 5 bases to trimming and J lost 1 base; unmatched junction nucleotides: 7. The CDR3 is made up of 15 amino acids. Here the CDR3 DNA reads TGTGCCAGCAGCGACAGGGGTCCATTTTCCTACGAGCAGTACTTC. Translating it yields CASSDRGPFSYEQYF. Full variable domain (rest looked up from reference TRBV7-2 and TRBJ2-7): GAGVSQSPSNKVTEKGKDVELRCDPISGHTALYWYRQSLGQGLEFLIYFQGNSAPDKSGLPSDRFSAERTGGSVSTLTIQRTQQEDSAVYLCASSDRGPFSYEQYFGPGTRLTVT.

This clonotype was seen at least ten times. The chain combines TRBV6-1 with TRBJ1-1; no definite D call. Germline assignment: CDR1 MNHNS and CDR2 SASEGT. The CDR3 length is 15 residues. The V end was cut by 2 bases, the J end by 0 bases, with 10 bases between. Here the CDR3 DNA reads TGTGCCAGCAGTGAACAACAACTTCTGAACACTGAAGCTTTCTTT. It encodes CASSEQQLLNTEAFF.

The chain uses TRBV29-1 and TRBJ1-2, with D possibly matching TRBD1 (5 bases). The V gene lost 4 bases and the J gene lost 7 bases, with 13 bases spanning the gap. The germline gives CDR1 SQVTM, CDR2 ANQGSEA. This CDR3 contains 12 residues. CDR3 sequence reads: CSVAGQGVGYTF. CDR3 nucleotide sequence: TGCAGCGTTGCTGGTCAGGGAGTTGGCTACACCTTC. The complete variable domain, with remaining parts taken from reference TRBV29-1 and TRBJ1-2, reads SAVISQKPSRDICQRGTSLTIQCQVDSQVTMMFWYRQQPGQSLTLIATANQGSEATYESGFVIDKFPISRPNLTFSTLTVSNMSPEDSSIYLCSVAGQGVGYTFGSGTRLTVV.

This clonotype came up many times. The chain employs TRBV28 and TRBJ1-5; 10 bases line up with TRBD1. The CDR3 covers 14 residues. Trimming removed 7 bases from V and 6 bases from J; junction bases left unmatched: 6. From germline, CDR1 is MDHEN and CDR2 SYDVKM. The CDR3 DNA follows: TGTGCCAGCACACGGGGACAGGGGTTTCAGCCCCAGCATTTT. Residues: CASTRGQGFQPQHF.

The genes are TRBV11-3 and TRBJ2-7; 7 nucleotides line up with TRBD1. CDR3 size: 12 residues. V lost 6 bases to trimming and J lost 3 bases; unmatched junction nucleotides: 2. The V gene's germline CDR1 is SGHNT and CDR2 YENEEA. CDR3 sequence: CASRNRGYEQYF. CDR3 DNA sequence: TGTGCCAGCAGAAACAGGGGCTACGAGCAGTACTTC.

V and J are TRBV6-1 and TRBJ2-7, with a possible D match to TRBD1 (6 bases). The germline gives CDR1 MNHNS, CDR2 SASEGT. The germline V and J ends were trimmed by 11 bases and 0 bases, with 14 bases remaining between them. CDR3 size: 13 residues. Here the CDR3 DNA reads TGTGCCGGACGGACAGCCCTCTCCTACGAGCAGTACTTC. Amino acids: CAGRTALSYEQYF.

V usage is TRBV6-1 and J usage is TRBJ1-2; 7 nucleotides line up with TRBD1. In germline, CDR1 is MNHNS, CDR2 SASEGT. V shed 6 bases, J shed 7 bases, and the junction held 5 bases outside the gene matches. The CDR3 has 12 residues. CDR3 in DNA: TGTGCCAGCAGCTTGACAGGGCTTGGCTACACCTTC. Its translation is CASSLTGLGYTF.